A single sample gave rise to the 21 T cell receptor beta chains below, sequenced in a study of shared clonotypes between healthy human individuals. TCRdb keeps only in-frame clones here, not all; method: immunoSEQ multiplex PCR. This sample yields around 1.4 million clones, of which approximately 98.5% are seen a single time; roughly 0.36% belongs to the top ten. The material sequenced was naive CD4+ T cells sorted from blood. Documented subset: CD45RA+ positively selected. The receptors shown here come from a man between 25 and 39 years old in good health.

Written as DNA, the CDR3 is TGTGCCACCGTGACTAGCGCGAGGTTCACAGATACGCAGTATTTT. Translation gives CATVTSARFTDTQYF. The chain recombines TRBV21-1 with TRBJ2-3; TRBD2, as called in the table, went unchecked against the DNA. TRBV21-1 is assigned pseudogene status. The CDR3 loop spans 15 amino acids.

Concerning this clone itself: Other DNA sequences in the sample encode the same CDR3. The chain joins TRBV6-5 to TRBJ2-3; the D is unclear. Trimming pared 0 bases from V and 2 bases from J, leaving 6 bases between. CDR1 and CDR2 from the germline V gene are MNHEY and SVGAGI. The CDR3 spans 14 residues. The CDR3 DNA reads TGTGCCAGCAGTTACTCAGGGTCCACAGATACGCAGTATTTT. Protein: CASSYSGSTDTQYF.

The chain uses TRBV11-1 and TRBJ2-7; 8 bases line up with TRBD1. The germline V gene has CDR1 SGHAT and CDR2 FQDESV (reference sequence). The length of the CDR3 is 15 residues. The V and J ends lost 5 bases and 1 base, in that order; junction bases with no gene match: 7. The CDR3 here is CASSKDRAFSYEQYF. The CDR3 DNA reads TGTGCCAGCAGCAAGGACAGGGCGTTTTCCTACGAGCAGTACTTC.

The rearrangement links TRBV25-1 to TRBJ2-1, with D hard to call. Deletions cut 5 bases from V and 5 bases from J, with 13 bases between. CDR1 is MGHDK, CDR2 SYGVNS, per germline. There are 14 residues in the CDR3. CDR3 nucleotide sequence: TGTGCCAGCAGTCACCTTGGTCGAAACAATGAGCAGTTCTTC. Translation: CASSHLGRNNEQFF.

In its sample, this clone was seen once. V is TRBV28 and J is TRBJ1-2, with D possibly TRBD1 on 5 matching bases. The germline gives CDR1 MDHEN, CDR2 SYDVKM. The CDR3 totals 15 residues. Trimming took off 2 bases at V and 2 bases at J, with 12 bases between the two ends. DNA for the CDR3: TGTGCCAGCAGTTTAGACCTTGGGGGGAACTATGGCTACACCTTC. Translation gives CASSLDLGGNYGYTF.

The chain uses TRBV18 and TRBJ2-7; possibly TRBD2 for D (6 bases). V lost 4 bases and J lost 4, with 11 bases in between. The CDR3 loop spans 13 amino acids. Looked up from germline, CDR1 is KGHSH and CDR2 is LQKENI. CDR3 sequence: CASSQGLQYEQYF. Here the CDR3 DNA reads TGTGCCAGCTCACAGGGACTCCAGTACGAGCAGTACTTC.

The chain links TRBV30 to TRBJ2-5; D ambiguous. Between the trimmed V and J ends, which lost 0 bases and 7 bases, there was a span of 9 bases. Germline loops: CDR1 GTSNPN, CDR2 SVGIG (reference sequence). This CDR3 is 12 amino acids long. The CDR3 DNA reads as TGTGCCTGGAGTGTACTCCTAGGGACCCAGTACTTC. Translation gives CAWSVLLGTQYF. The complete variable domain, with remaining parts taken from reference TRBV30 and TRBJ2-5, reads SQTIHQWPATLVQPVGSPLSLECTVEGTSNPNLYWYRQAAGRGLQLLFYSVGIGQISSEVPQNLSASRPQDRQFILSSKKLLLSDSGFYLCAWSVLLGTQYFGPGTRLLVL.

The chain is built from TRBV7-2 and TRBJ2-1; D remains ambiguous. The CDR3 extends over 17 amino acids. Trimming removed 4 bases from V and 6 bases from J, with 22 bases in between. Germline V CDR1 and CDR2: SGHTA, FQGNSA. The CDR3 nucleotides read TGTGCCAGCAGCTCAGACCCCCTGCGACACCTATTCAATGAGCAGTTCTTC. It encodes CASSSDPLRHLFNEQFF.

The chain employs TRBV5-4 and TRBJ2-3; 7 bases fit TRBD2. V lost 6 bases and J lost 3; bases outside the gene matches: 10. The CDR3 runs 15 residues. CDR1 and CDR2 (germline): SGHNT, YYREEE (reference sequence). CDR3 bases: TGTGCCAGCACTAGATCTAGCGGAGTTACAGATACGCAGTATTTT. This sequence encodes CASTRSSGVTDTQYF. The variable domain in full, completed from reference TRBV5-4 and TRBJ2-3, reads ETGVTQSPTHLIKTRGQQVTLRCSSQSGHNTVSWYQQALGQGPQFIFQYYREEENGRGNFPPRFSGLQFPNYSSELNVNALELDDSALYLCASTRSSGVTDTQYFGPGTRLTVL.

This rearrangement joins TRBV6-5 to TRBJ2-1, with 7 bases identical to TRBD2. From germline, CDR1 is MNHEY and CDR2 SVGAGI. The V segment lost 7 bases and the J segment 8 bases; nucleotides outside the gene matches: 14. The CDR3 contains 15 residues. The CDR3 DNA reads TGTGCCAGCAAGGTAGCGGGTGGCCCTAGGGATGAGCAGTTCTTC. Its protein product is CASKVAGGPRDEQFF.

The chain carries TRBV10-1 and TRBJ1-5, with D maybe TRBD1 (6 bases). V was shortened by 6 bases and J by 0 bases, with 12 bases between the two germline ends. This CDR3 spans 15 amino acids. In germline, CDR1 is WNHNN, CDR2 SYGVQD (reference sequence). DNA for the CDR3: TGCGCCAGCAGACCGGGACATCATAGCAATCAGCCCCAGCATTTT. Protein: CASRPGHHSNQPQHF.

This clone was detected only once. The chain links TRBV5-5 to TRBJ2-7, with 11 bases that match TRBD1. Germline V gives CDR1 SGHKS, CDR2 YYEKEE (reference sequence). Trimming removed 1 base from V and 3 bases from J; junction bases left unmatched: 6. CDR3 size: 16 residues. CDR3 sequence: CASSLLAGTGGYEQYF. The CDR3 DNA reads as TGTGCCAGCAGCTTGTTGGCCGGGACAGGGGGCTACGAGCAGTACTTC. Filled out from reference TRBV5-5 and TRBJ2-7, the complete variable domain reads DAGVTQSPTHLIKTRGQQVTLRCSPISGHKSVSWYQQVLGQGPQFIFQYYEKEERGRGNFPDRFSARQFPNYSSELNVNALLLGDSALYLCASSLLAGTGGYEQYFGPGTRLTVT.

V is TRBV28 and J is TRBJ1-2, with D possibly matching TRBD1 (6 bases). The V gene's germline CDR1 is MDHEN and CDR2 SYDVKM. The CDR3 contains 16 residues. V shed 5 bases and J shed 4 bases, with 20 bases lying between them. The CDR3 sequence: CASSLRGAGAGYGYTF. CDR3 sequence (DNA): TGTGCCAGCAGTCTCCGCGGGGCAGGGGCGGGCTATGGCTACACCTTC.

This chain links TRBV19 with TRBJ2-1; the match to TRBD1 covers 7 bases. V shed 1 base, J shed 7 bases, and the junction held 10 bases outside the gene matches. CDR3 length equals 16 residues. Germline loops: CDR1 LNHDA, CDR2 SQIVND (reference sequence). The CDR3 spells CASSIAAGGRGNEQFF. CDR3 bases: TGTGCCAGTAGTATAGCGGCAGGGGGAAGGGGAAATGAGCAGTTCTTC.

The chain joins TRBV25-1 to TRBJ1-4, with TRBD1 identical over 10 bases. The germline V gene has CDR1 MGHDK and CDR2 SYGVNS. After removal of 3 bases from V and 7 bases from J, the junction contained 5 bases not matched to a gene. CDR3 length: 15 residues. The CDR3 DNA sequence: TGTGCCAGCAGTGACCCGACAGGGGGCGGTGAAAAACTGTTTTTT. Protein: CASSDPTGGGEKLFF.

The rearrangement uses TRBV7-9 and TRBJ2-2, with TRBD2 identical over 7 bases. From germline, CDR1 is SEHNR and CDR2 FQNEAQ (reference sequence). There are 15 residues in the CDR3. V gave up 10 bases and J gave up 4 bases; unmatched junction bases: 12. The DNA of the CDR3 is TGTGCCATAGCTAGGGAGGGGCAGAGCACCGGGGAGCTGTTTTTT. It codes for CAIAREGQSTGELFF.

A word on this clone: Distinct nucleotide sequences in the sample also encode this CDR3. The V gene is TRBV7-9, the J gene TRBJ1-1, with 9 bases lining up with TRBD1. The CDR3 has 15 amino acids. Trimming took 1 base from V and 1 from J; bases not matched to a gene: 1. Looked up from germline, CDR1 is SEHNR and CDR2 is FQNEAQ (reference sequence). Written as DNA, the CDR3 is TGTGCCAGCAGCTTAGGGGACAGGGAGAACACTGAAGCTTTCTTT. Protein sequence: CASSLGDRENTEAFF.

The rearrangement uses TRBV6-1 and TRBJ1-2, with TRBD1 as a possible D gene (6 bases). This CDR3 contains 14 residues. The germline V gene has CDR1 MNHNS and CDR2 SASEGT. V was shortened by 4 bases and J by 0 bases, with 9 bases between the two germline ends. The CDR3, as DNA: TGTGCCAGCAGTGTACAGGGAACTAACTATGGCTACACCTTC. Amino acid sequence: CASSVQGTNYGYTF.

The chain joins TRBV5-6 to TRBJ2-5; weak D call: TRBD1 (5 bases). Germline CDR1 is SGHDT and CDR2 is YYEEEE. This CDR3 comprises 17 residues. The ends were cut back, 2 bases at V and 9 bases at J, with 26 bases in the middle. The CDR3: CASSFESNRASKGAQYF. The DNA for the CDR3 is TGTGCCAGCAGCTTTGAATCGAACCGGGCCTCGAAAGGGGCCCAGTACTTC.

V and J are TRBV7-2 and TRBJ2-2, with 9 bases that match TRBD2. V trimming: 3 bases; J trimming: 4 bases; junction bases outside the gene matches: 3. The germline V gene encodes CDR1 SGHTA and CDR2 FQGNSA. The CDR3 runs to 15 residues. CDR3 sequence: CASSFVTSGTGELFF. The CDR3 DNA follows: TGTGCCAGCAGCTTCGTGACTAGCGGCACCGGGGAGCTGTTTTTT.

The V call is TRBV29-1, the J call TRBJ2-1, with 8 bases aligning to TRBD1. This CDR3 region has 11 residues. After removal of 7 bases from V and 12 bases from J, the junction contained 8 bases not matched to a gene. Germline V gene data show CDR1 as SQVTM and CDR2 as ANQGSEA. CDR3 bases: TGCAGCGGGGAGACAGGGGCGACGCAGTTCTTC. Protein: CSGETGATQFF.